This T cell receptor beta chain was recovered during a study of beta chain features in type 1 diabetes. Sequenced material consisted of expressed TCRB transcripts (all of the isolated RNA was reverse transcribed). Clones were sequenced by immunoSEQ multiplex PCR, and TCRdb holds only the in-frame ones, with some missing. The sample includes around 500,000 clones, around 10% seen only once; the top ten take 0.046%. This clone has only a few counts. The clonotype comes from a woman between 18 and 29 years old in good health. Source material: naive CD4+ T cells from blood.

CDR3 DNA: TGCGCCAGCAGCCGACAACCGGGACAGAATGAAAAACTGTTTTTT. As protein: CASSRQPGQNEKLFF. The chain is built from TRBV4-3 and TRBJ1-4; 7 bases are shared with TRBD1. CDR1 LGHNA and CDR2 YSLEER come from the germline V gene. The V segment lost 4 bases and the J segment 5 bases; nucleotides outside the gene matches: 7. The CDR3 loop spans 15 amino acids.